The clone carrying this T cell receptor (beta chain) was seen at least ten times. As previously described, bulk TCR libraries were made using listed TCR primers. TCRdb fed the PCR reads into MiXCR, producing one record per CDR3 protein. The sample shows 37,000 or so distinct CDR3 sequences, roughly 24% of them seen only once. CDR1 is LNHDA and CDR2 is SQIVND in the germline V gene (reference sequence). The CDR3 runs 12 residues. Trimming removed 7 bases at V and 7 bases at J, with 11 bases between. This specimen belongs to a study of molecular identifiers for immune sequencing clone quantification. Material for sequencing was naive CD8+ T cells from blood, with Jurkat cell RNA spiked in. This sample's subset: FACS-sorted CD8+CD4-CCR7+CD45RA+ naive T cells. The receptor's source is a human donor in good health. Some libraries in this study had Jurkat cell RNA spiked in. The chain couples TRBV19 to TRBJ2-1; weak D call: TRBD2 (6 bases). The CDR3 bases are TGTGCCAGTAACAACGGAGGGAATGAGCAGTTCTTC. As protein: CASNNGGNEQFF.